These T cell receptor beta chains were read from a single sample in a study of liver allograft versus peripheral blood T cells. TCRdb reprocessed the reads via MiXCR and lists one record per CDR3 protein. The repertoire consists of about 14,000 distinct CDR3 sequences, with 20% to 25% occurring once and the leading ten covering under 7%. All receptors come from a human patient who had a liver transplant. The T cells may come from the graft donor. The CDR3 runs from the conserved cysteine through the conserved F or W. D genes are given only for firm matches. Some rows have no size entry. The others give once, few or many, or a class for an expanded clone.

CDR3	DNA	size	D	V	J
CAISEEGGNTIYF	TGTGCCATCAGTGAAGAGGGGGGAAACACCATATATTTT	few	NA	TRBV10-3	TRBJ1-3
CASAGRAPRAFF	TGTGCTTCAGCAGGGAGGGCCCCCCGAGCTTTCTTT	few	NA	TRBV7-9	TRBJ1-1
CASSLQTNTEAFF	TGTGCCAGCAGCCTTCAGACGAACACTGAAGCTTTCTTT	medium-sized	NA	TRBV7-2	TRBJ1-1
CASSSTGLGGYTF	TGTGCCAGCAGTTCCACAGGGTTGGGAGGCTACACCTTC	medium-sized	NA	TRBV7-2	TRBJ1-2
CAWSVSPGGSWGYTF	TGTGCCTGGAGTGTATCTCCAGGGGGAAGTTGGGGCTACACCTTC	many	TRBD1	TRBV30	TRBJ1-2
CATTGGDEKLFF	TGTGCCACGACAGGGGGGGATGAAAAACTGTTTTTT	NA	TRBD1	TRBV10-3	TRBJ1-4
CAWSNRNYEQYF	TGTGCCTGGAGTAATAGAAACTACGAGCAGTACTTC	NA	NA	TRBV30	TRBJ2-7
CASSIARTGDEKLFF	TGTGCCAGTAGTATAGCTCGGACAGGGGATGAAAAACTGTTTTTT	NA	TRBD1	TRBV19	TRBJ1-4
CASRLGGGTEAFF	TGTGCCAGCCGACTGGGGGGCGGCACTGAAGCTTTCTTT	few	NA	TRBV7-2	TRBJ1-1
CASSPWTSGGPYEQYF	TGTGCCAGCAGTCCCTGGACTAGCGGGGGACCCTACGAGCAGTACTTC	NA	TRBD2	TRBV6-5	TRBJ2-7
CASSLKGIGWGEQYF	TGTGCCAGCAGTTTAAAAGGGATAGGGTGGGGCGAGCAGTACTTC	few	NA	TRBV27	TRBJ2-7
CASSYGAGADGYTF	TGTGCCAGCAGTTACGGGGCAGGGGCAGATGGCTACACCTTC	medium-sized	NA	TRBV6-5	TRBJ1-2
CASSIVGPNQPQHF	TGTGCCAGTAGTATAGTTGGCCCTAATCAGCCCCAGCATTTT	NA	NA	TRBV19	TRBJ1-5
CASSLPSGRGNYGYTF	TGTGCCAGCAGCTTACCCTCAGGGAGGGGTAACTATGGCTACACCTTC	many	NA	TRBV5-4	TRBJ1-2
CASSLDSGGAYEQYF	TGTGCCAGCAGCTTAGACAGCGGGGGGGCCTACGAGCAGTACTTC	NA	TRBD2	TRBV7-2	TRBJ2-7
CASSLSGIYEQYF	TGTGCCAGCAGTCTGTCGGGGATCTACGAGCAGTACTTC	many	NA	TRBV6-6	TRBJ2-7
CASSLRAGQHYEQYF	TGTGCCAGCAGTTTAAGGGCGGGACAGCACTACGAGCAGTACTTC	NA	NA	TRBV12-3/TRBV12-4	TRBJ2-7
CASSSGTVGNTIYF	TGTGCCAGCAGCTCCGGGACAGTTGGAAACACCATATATTTT	few	TRBD1	TRBV7-9	TRBJ1-3